The 7 T cell receptor beta chains given below trace back to one sample, sequenced in a study of shared clonotypes between healthy human individuals. The table came from immunoSEQ multiplex PCR; TCRdb's copy has only in-frame clones and leaves some out. The sample holds about 560,000 clones, around 80% seen once. The material sequenced was PBMCs. All receptors come from a middle-aged woman in good health. Some clones in this sample may be carry-over from other donors' samples.

In its sample, this clone was seen a few times. This chain joins TRBV27 and TRBJ1-5; perhaps TRBD1 as D (6 bases). The CDR3 sequence is 16 residues long. The germline gives CDR1 MNHEY, CDR2 SMNVEV (reference sequence). V gave up 1 base and J gave up 5 bases, with 15 bases separating them. The CDR3 DNA follows: TGTGCCAGCAGTTTATACAGGGTTGAAGGGCATCAGCCCCAGCATTTT. This translates into CASSLYRVEGHQPQHF.

V gene TRBV15 combines with J gene TRBJ2-7, with 9 bases identical to TRBD2. Trimming at V came to 0 bases and at J to 1 base, leaving 7 bases not matched to a gene. Germline V gene lookup returns CDR1 LNHNV and CDR2 YYDKDF (reference sequence). CDR3 length equals 17 residues. The CDR3: CATSREYSGSGSYEQYF. The CDR3 region has the DNA TGTGCCACCAGCAGAGAGTATAGCGGGAGTGGATCCTACGAGCAGTACTTC.

V and J are TRBV11-2 and TRBJ1-1; D perhaps matches TRBD1 (5 bases). Germline CDR1 and CDR2: SGHAT and FQNNGV. Trimming removed 3 bases from V and 8 bases from J, with 13 bases in between. The CDR3 totals 13 residues. The CDR3 sequence: CASSFITRTEAFF. The CDR3 DNA follows: TGTGCCAGCAGCTTTATTACAAGGACAGAAGCTTTCTTT.

The chain joins TRBV27 to TRBJ2-7, with 11 bases lining up with TRBD2. The germline V gene encodes CDR1 MNHEY and CDR2 SMNVEV (reference sequence). This CDR3 comprises 17 residues. V was clipped by 6 bases and J by 4 bases; unmatched bases: 14. The CDR3 region has the DNA TGTGCCAGCAGCCCCACCCCACTAGCGGGAGTATCTTACGAGCAGTACTTC. Its protein product is CASSPTPLAGVSYEQYF.

This rearrangement joins TRBV5-1 to TRBJ2-2, with D uncertain. The CDR3 contains 13 residues. CDR1 is SGHRS and CDR2 is YFSETQ in the germline V gene. V was clipped by 2 bases and J by 2 bases, with 4 bases between them. CDR3 nucleotides: TGCGCCAGCAGCTTAGGAAACACCGGGGAGCTGTTTTTT. Protein: CASSLGNTGELFF.

This clone was found once. The chain uses TRBV18 and TRBJ2-2, with D unclear. Per germline, CDR1 KGHSH and CDR2 LQKENI. The CDR3 spans 15 residues. V lost 0 bases and J 4 bases, leaving 9 bases between the germline ends. CDR3 residues: CASSPPFRITGELFF. CDR3 in DNA: TGTGCCAGCTCACCACCATTCCGGATCACCGGGGAGCTGTTTTTT.

Note on this clone: In the same sample, other DNA sequences code for this CDR3. CDR3 bases: TGTGCCAGCAGTCCTGGTCCTAACTACGAGCAGTACTTC. Its translation is CASSPGPNYEQYF. The genes are TRBV6-5 and TRBJ2-7; D is ambiguous. The germline gives CDR1 MNHEY, CDR2 SVGAGI. The CDR3 spans 13 residues. Between the trimmed V and J ends, which lost 5 bases and 3 bases, there was a span of 11 bases.